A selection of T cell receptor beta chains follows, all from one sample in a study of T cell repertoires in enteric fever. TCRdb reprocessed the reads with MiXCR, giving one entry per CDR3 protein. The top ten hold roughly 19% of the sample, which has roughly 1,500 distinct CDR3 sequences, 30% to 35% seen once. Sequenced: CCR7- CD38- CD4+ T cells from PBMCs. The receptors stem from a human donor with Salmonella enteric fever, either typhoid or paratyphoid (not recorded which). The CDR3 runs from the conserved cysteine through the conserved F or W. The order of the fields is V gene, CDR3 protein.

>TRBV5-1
CASSLLQGDGYTF
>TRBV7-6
CASSRDAGGYEQYF
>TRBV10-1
CASSEGGMREQYF
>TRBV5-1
CASSHGQYTANEQFF
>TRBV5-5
CASSPGLETNTGELFF
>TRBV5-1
CASSLGGQLYNEQFF
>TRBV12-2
CASRLPRAYNEQFF
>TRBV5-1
CASSPAGASYNEQFF
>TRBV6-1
CASSRDRSPAYEQYF
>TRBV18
CASSLGSYNEQFF
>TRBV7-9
CALAGQGSYNEQFF
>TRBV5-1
CASSGWTGRGAEAFF
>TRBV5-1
CASSQEGYGTEAFF
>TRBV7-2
CASSVAGTRVYEQYF
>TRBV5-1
CASSLKPGLGLDTQYF
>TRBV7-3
CASSLGTSGSGNEQFF
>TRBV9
CASSVRSRETQYF
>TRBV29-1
CSVDYPSRDVDTQYF
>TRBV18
CASSPGFVTDTQYF
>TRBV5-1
CASSFGGSNNEKLFF
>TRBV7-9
CASSKTGSTYNEQFF
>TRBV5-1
CASSPRGANTGELFF
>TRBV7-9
CASSLDDRDTYEQYF
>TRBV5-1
CASSLRADGELFF
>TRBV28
CASSQPRSYNEQFF
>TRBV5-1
CASSGGLAGDAYNEQFF
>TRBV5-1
CASRLAGGNEQFF
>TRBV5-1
CASSPSTSTDTQYF
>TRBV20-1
CSASPQLAGQQETQYF
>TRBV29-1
CSVVGTSGNNEQFF
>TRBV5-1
CASSLSSYTGELFF
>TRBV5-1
CASSDSGTPNYGYTF
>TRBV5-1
CASSSYGTGEETQYF
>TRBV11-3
CASSRDYLSTDTQYF
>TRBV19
CASRDSGSYNEQFF
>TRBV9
CASSERPTHAEAFF
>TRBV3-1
CASARLAGGGEQFF
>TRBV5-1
CVSSPTDGSTDTQYF